These 30 T cell receptor beta chains were sequenced from one sample in a study of shared clonotypes between healthy human individuals. Profiling relied on immunoSEQ multiplex PCR, and the TCRdb table lists in-frame clones only, not all of them. The sample has about 380,000 clones, about 96% seen once. What was sequenced was memory CD8+ T cells sorted from blood. Subset described: CD45RO+ cells pooled with CCR7-negative TemRA cells. All receptors come from a young man in good health.

This sequence joins TRBV28 and TRBJ2-3; 7 nucleotides match TRBD2. Trimming cost V 5 bases and J 3 bases; bases outside gene matches: 14. The germline V gene encodes CDR1 MDHEN and CDR2 SYDVKM. The CDR3 is 17 amino acids. The chain's CDR3 is CASSLESSGKGTDTQYF. In nucleotides, the CDR3 is TGTGCCAGCAGTCTAGAGTCGAGCGGGAAAGGGACAGATACGCAGTATTTT.

This rearrangement joins TRBV30 to TRBJ1-2; D is ambiguous. The CDR3 consists of 15 residues. CDR1 GTSNPN and CDR2 SVGIG come from the germline V gene (reference sequence). The V gene lost 3 bases and the J gene lost 3 bases, with 17 bases spanning the gap. This CDR3 is CAWRGTPEGYYGYTF. The CDR3 DNA follows: TGTGCCTGGAGGGGAACCCCGGAGGGTTACTATGGCTACACCTTC.

This rearrangement joins TRBV4-2 to TRBJ2-2; D call uncertain. This CDR3 comprises 13 residues. Germline V gives CDR1 LGHNA, CDR2 YNFKEQ. V was clipped by 0 bases and J by 4 bases, with 3 bases between them. The CDR3 loop reads CASSQDSTGELFF. Here the CDR3 DNA reads TGTGCCAGCAGCCAAGATAGCACCGGGGAGCTGTTTTTT.

As to this clone: The junction departs from the called germline gene at one end, perhaps through a read error. The chain uses TRBV2 and TRBJ2-7; no reliable D call. The CDR3 is made up of 12 amino acids. Germline V lookup: CDR1 SNHLY, CDR2 FYNNEI. CDR3 DNA: TGTGCCAGCAGTCGAACGGCCTATGACGACCTCTTC. Its translation is CASSRTAYDDLF.

J is TRBJ2-5 and V is TRBV4-1; possibly TRBD2 for D (6 bases). Deletions cut 0 bases from V and 1 base from J, with 18 bases between. Germline V CDR1 and CDR2: MGHRA, YSYEKL. The CDR3 loop spans 18 amino acids. The CDR3 DNA is TGCGCCAGCAGCCAAGAAGACCGCGGGACTGGTATCCAAGAGACCCAGTACTTC. Translating it yields CASSQEDRGTGIQETQYF.

The chain carries TRBV4-1 and TRBJ2-7; TRBD2 matches 10 bases. Trimming took 1 base from V and 4 from J; bases not matched to a gene: 10. This CDR3 comprises 17 residues. From germline, CDR1 is MGHRA and CDR2 YSYEKL. The DNA for the CDR3 is TGCGCCAGCAGCCAAGTAGACGCTAGCGGGAGTGGGTACGAGCAGTACTTC. This encodes CASSQVDASGSGYEQYF.

The chain is built from TRBV18 and TRBJ2-2, with 15 bases identical to TRBD2. The CDR3 has 17 residues. Unmatched junction bases numbered 8, after V lost 4 bases and J lost 8 bases. CDR1 is KGHSH and CDR2 is LQKENI in the germline V gene. In DNA form, the CDR3 reads TGTGCCAGCTCACTCGGACTAGCGGGAGGGCCGTCGGGGGAGCTGTTTTTT. Translation: CASSLGLAGGPSGELFF.

To note about this clone: The same CDR3 arises from other DNA sequences in this sample as well. The V gene is TRBV30, the J gene TRBJ2-3; 8 bases are shared with TRBD2. CDR1 and CDR2 from the germline V gene are GTSNPN and SVGIG (reference sequence). This CDR3 is built from 13 residues. With V trimmed by 0 bases and J by 4 bases, 0 bases remained unmatched. The CDR3 DNA sequence: TGTGCCTGGAGTGTACTAGCGGCAGATACGCAGTATTTT. It encodes CAWSVLAADTQYF.

The gene calls are TRBV11-2 and TRBJ2-7, with TRBD1 matching over 9 bases. V was clipped by 4 bases and J by 5 bases; unmatched bases: 21. The CDR3 covers 19 residues. The V gene's germline CDR1 is SGHAT and CDR2 FQNNGV. This CDR3 reads CASSWPISLTGTGFHEQYF. CDR3 nucleotides: TGTGCCAGCAGCTGGCCCATATCGTTAACCGGGACAGGGTTCCACGAGCAGTACTTC.

This chain connects TRBV5-1 to TRBJ2-7; 9 bases fit TRBD2. The CDR3 sequence is 13 residues long. Germline assignment: CDR1 SGHRS and CDR2 YFSETQ. Trimming at V came to 4 bases and at J to 5 bases, leaving 4 bases not matched to a gene. CDR3 loop: CASSPGLAHEQYF. The CDR3 DNA reads as TGCGCCAGCAGCCCGGGACTAGCCCACGAGCAGTACTTC.

The chain has TRBV2 and TRBJ2-7; 8 bases align to TRBD1. V gave up 3 bases and J gave up 3 bases; unmatched junction bases: 4. The CDR3 consists of 14 residues. Germline V gene data show CDR1 as SNHLY and CDR2 as FYNNEI. In DNA form, the CDR3 reads TGTGCCAGCAGTGAGAGACAGGGGAGCTACGAGCAGTACTTC. Protein sequence: CASSERQGSYEQYF. The variable domain in full, completed from reference TRBV2 and TRBJ2-7, reads EPEVTQTPSHQVTQMGQEVILRCVPISNHLYFYWYRQILGQKVEFLVSFYNNEISEKSEIFDDQFSVERPDGSNFTLKIRSTKLEDSAMYFCASSERQGSYEQYFGPGTRLTVT.

The rearrangement links TRBV21-1 to TRBJ1-1; the table's D call TRBD1 went unverified against the DNA. TRBV21-1 is marked as a pseudogene. The CDR3 has 13 residues. CDR3 DNA sequence: TGTGCCAGCACACGGACAGGGAGGACTGAAGCTTTCTTT. This sequence encodes CASTRTGRTEAFF.

The genes are TRBV5-4 and TRBJ2-5, with D hard to call. V was shortened by 2 bases and J by 6 bases, with 5 bases between the two germline ends. The CDR3 is 11 amino acids. Germline V lookup: CDR1 SGHNT, CDR2 YYREEE (reference sequence). The CDR3 region is CASSFGQTQYF. CDR3 bases: TGTGCCAGCAGCTTCGGACAGACCCAGTACTTC.

This chain uses TRBV6-1 with TRBJ2-7; TRBD1 matches 7 bases. The germline V gene encodes CDR1 MNHNS and CDR2 SASEGT. This CDR3 region has 14 residues. V shed 6 bases and J 7 bases; nucleotides not matched to a gene: 12. The CDR3 DNA reads TGTGCCAGCAGCGAAAGGGACAGTATAGGGGAGCAGTACTTC. It yields the protein CASSERDSIGEQYF.

This chain uses TRBV4-1 with TRBJ2-1; D is perhaps TRBD2 (5 bases). The CDR3 is 15 residues long. The V gene's germline CDR1 is MGHRA and CDR2 YSYEKL. Trimming stripped 4 bases from V and 3 bases from J, with 13 bases between. The CDR3 sequence is CASSREGLLYNEQFF. The CDR3 DNA reads as TGCGCCAGCAGCCGAGAGGGATTACTCTACAATGAGCAGTTCTTC.

The chain carries TRBV2 and TRBJ2-3; D may be TRBD2 (6 bases). The CDR3 length is 13 residues. V was pared by 8 bases and J by 5 bases, with 14 bases between. In germline, CDR1 is SNHLY, CDR2 FYNNEI. The DNA for the CDR3 is TGTGCCAGCGAAGGGACTCTCGGAGATACGCAGTATTTT. This codes for CASEGTLGDTQYF.

This chain connects TRBV28 to TRBJ2-7; D is possibly TRBD1 (6 bases). Germline CDR1 reads MDHEN; CDR2 reads SYDVKM. The germline V and J ends were trimmed by 6 bases and 1 base, with 16 bases remaining between them. CDR3 length equals 15 residues. For the CDR3, the DNA is TGTGCCAGCAGCCGTCTAGCAGGGGTTTCCTACGAGCAGTACTTC. Its translation is CASSRLAGVSYEQYF.

This clone showed up just once. The V call is TRBV7-9, the J call TRBJ1-2; possibly TRBD1 for D (6 bases). CDR1 SEHNR and CDR2 FQNEAQ come from the germline V gene (reference sequence). CDR3 length: 13 residues. V lost 4 bases to trimming and J lost 7 bases, with 13 bases between them. CDR3 region: CASSSSGQIGYTF. The CDR3 DNA follows: TGTGCCAGCAGCTCCAGTGGACAGATTGGCTACACCTTC.

The chain links TRBV7-8 to TRBJ2-3, with D possibly matching TRBD2 (7 bases). CDR3 length: 12 residues. Germline-derived CDR1 and CDR2 are SGHVS and FQNEAQ. The V end lost 9 bases, the J end lost 14 bases, and 21 bases lay between the germline ends. CDR3 coding DNA: TGTGCCAGTGCTTTAGGGGGGGTCAGAGCGTATTTT. This gives the protein CASALGGVRAYF.

This chain uses TRBV29-1 with TRBJ2-3, with 15 positions matching TRBD2. The CDR3 runs 16 residues. The germline V gene encodes CDR1 SQVTM and CDR2 ANQGSEA. Unmatched junction bases numbered 8, after V lost 8 bases and J lost 2 bases. Here the CDR3 reads CSMGLAGGLNTDTQYF. In nucleotides, the CDR3 is TGCAGCATGGGACTAGCGGGAGGTCTCAACACAGATACGCAGTATTTT.

This chain connects TRBV18 to TRBJ2-1; no clear D. Germline V gene data show CDR1 as KGHSH and CDR2 as LQKENI. Trimming took 3 bases from V and 9 from J, leaving 18 bases between them. The CDR3 has 15 amino acids. CDR3 DNA: TGTGCCAGCTCACCGACCCAATCAATGATCAGTGAGCAGTTCTTC. Translated: CASSPTQSMISEQFF.

The rearrangement joins TRBV6-1 to TRBJ1-4; possibly TRBD1 for D (5 bases). This CDR3 has 14 residues. Germline V gene lookup returns CDR1 MNHNS and CDR2 SASEGT. The germline V and J ends were trimmed by 3 bases and 11 bases, with 16 bases remaining between them. CDR3 sequence: CASSDWLGDGKLFF. The CDR3, as DNA: TGTGCCAGCAGTGATTGGTTGGGGGATGGGAAACTGTTTTTT.

This chain connects TRBV5-6 to TRBJ2-7; 12 bases align to TRBD2. CDR1 is SGHDT and CDR2 is YYEEEE in the germline V gene. The CDR3 loop spans 15 amino acids. The trim removed 4 bases at V and 0 bases at J, leaving 2 bases unmatched. CDR3 sequence: CASSRTSGISYEQYF. The CDR3 region has the DNA TGTGCCAGCAGCCGGACTAGCGGGATCTCCTACGAGCAGTACTTC.

J is TRBJ2-2 and V is TRBV7-9, with 11 positions matching TRBD2. Germline loops: CDR1 SEHNR, CDR2 FQNEAQ (reference sequence). Trimming took 3 bases from V and 3 from J; bases not matched to a gene: 3. CDR3 length: 16 amino acids. The chain's CDR3 is CASSFTSGGDTGELFF. The CDR3 DNA is TGTGCCAGCAGCTTCACTAGCGGGGGAGACACCGGGGAGCTGTTTTTT.

The chain is built from TRBV30 and TRBJ2-2, with unresolved D. The germline V and J ends were trimmed by 7 bases and 6 bases, with 12 bases remaining between them. This CDR3 region has 12 residues. The germline V gene encodes CDR1 GTSNPN and CDR2 SVGIG (reference sequence). The CDR3: CALTGWAGELFF. In DNA, the CDR3 is TGTGCCTTGACCGGGTGGGCCGGGGAGCTGTTTTTT.

The genes are TRBV20-1 and TRBJ2-1, with D possibly being TRBD2 (6 bases). The CDR3 is 11 amino acids. Looked up from germline, CDR1 is DFQATT and CDR2 is SNEGSKA (reference sequence). The germline V and J ends were trimmed by 6 bases and 12 bases, with 15 bases remaining between them. CDR3 DNA sequence: TGCAGTGCCGTACTAGCTAGGGGGCAGTTCTTC. It specifies CSAVLARGQFF.

This chain links TRBV6-6 with TRBJ2-4; possibly TRBD1 or TRBD2 for D (6 bases each). The CDR3 is 16 amino acids. Germline V gives CDR1 MNHNY, CDR2 SVGAGI (reference sequence). V was pared by 0 bases and J by 7 bases, with 16 bases between. Here the CDR3 reads CASSYSYSGGGNIQYF. As DNA, the CDR3 is TGTGCCAGCAGTTACTCGTATTCCGGAGGGGGGAACATTCAGTACTTC.

V is TRBV19 and J is TRBJ2-1; 8 bases align to TRBD2. V gave up 2 bases and J gave up 7 bases; unmatched junction bases: 7. This CDR3 has 15 residues. CDR1 and CDR2 from the germline V gene are LNHDA and SQIVND (reference sequence). The CDR3 DNA reads TGTGCCAGTAGTATAAATAGCGGGAAGTGGAATGAGCAGTTCTTC. It encodes CASSINSGKWNEQFF.

In the case of this clone: This sample includes further DNA sequences coding for the same CDR3. This chain links TRBV18 with TRBJ2-7; D is tentatively TRBD1 or TRBD2 (5 bases each). The V gene's germline CDR1 is KGHSH and CDR2 LQKENI. V was shortened by 3 bases and J by 0 bases, with 9 bases between the two germline ends. The CDR3 length is 14 residues. The CDR3 DNA follows: TGTGCCAGCTCACCCAGGGAGAGCTCCTACGAGCAGTACTTC. It is translated as CASSPRESSYEQYF.

This clone was counted a single time. This chain connects TRBV30 to TRBJ1-3; D gene uncertain. Germline CDR1 and CDR2: GTSNPN and SVGIG (reference sequence). V lost 3 bases, J lost 2 bases, and 8 bases lay in between. This CDR3 contains 13 residues. This chain's CDR3 is CAWRVGTGNTIYF. CDR3 sequence (DNA): TGTGCCTGGAGGGTTGGCACTGGAAACACCATATATTTT.